This TCR beta chain appears in the sequencing data of a study of T cells in Graves' hyperthyroidism and ophthalmopathy. Amplification of TCR beta CDR3 regions was performed using RNA transcripts as template. HTBI primers were used for first-round RT-PCR of the TCR CDR3. TCRdb called the multiplex PCR reads again in MiXCR, with one record for every CDR3 protein. The sample lists 600,000 to 750,000 distinct CDR3 sequences; approximately 15% were seen once. Each patient was aged 18 to 65 and had newly diagnosed hyperthyroidism of under 2 months' duration. Patients having uncontrolled infection, another autoimmune disease, pregnancy or lactation were not included. Every diagnosis used clinical symptoms, serum thyroxine and TRAb, thyroid ultrasound and orbital computed tomography. A roughly 10 ml volume of fresh peripheral blood provided the PBMCs. This CDR3 region has 18 residues. J gave up 2 bases and V 0 bases, and 15 bases lay outside the gene matches. Germline values: CDR1 DFQATT, CDR2 SNEGSKA (reference sequence).

Ten or more counts support this clonotype. Sequencing was performed on blood. The chain employs TRBV20-1 and TRBJ2-7, with TRBD2 matching 8 bases. The sequence derives from a man in his fifties or sixties with Graves' hyperthyroidism. CDR3 nucleotide sequence: TGCAGTGCTAGAGATCGTGGGAGCGGCGGGACTAGAGCCTACGAGCAGTACTTC. Protein: CSARDRGSGGTRAYEQYF.